One and the same sample provided the 32 T cell receptor beta chains below, sequenced in a study of cytomegalovirus exposure and HLA in healthy donors. PCR involved 60 Vbeta and 13 Jbeta primers. Data came from immunoSEQ multiplex PCR; TCRdb stores just in-frame clones and leaves some out. The sample holds 120,000 or so clones, around 80% seen once. Sample: PBMCs. Every receptor here comes from a woman in her fifties or sixties in good health and CMV-seropositive.

In its sample, this clone was seen once. This CDR3 is CASSVAPGPDTQYF. CDR3 nucleotides: TGTGCCAGCAGCGTAGCCCCGGGTCCAGATACGCAGTATTTT. This rearrangement joins TRBV9 to TRBJ2-3; D not resolved. The V and J ends lost 0 bases and 4 bases respectively, with 9 bases between them. Germline V CDR1 and CDR2: SGDLS, YYNGEE. CDR3 size: 14 residues.

The genes are TRBV6-5 and TRBJ1-2; 7 positions match TRBD1. Per germline, CDR1 MNHEY and CDR2 SVGAGI. The CDR3 is made up of 14 amino acids. V trimming: 5 bases; J trimming: 4 bases; junction bases outside the gene matches: 7. The CDR3 region has the DNA TGTGCCAGCAGTCCGCGACAGGGAAGCTATGGCTACACCTTC. Translation gives CASSPRQGSYGYTF.

The J gene is TRBJ2-7, the V gene TRBV19; the match to TRBD2 covers 8 bases. CDR3 length: 13 residues. V trimming: 3 bases; J trimming: 3 bases; junction bases outside the gene matches: 1. Germline CDR1 reads LNHDA; CDR2 reads SQIVND (reference sequence). The CDR3: CASSIAGGYEQYF. The CDR3 DNA reads TGTGCCAGTAGTATCGCGGGAGGCTACGAGCAGTACTTC. The full variable domain, completed using reference TRBV19 and TRBJ2-7, is DGGITQSPKYLFRKEGQNVTLSCEQNLNHDAMYWYRQDPGQGLRLIYYSQIVNDFQKGDIAEGYSVSREKKESFPLTVTSAQKNPTAFYLCASSIAGGYEQYFGPGTRLTVT.

The rearrangement links TRBV19 to TRBJ2-1; 13 bases align to TRBD2. The V segment lost 6 bases and the J segment 5 bases; nucleotides outside the gene matches: 7. The CDR3 extends over 16 amino acids. Germline V gene lookup returns CDR1 LNHDA and CDR2 SQIVND (reference sequence). CDR3 coding DNA: TGTGCCAGTAGGCTGACTAGCGGGGGGCGAAACAATGAGCAGTTCTTC. Protein product: CASRLTSGGRNNEQFF.

This clone was found a few times. The chain employs TRBV27 and TRBJ1-2, with a weak D call TRBD1 (6 bases). The CDR3 is made up of 16 amino acids. CDR1 is MNHEY and CDR2 is SMNVEV in the germline V gene (reference sequence). Trimming stripped 1 base from V and 3 bases from J, with 15 bases between. Here the CDR3 reads CASSLWGHSEDYGYTF. In DNA form, the CDR3 reads TGTGCCAGCAGTTTATGGGGACACAGTGAGGACTATGGCTACACCTTC.

The CDR3 DNA sequence: TGTGCCAGCAGTTTGTGGCTGGGGCAGGCCGAAGCTTTCTTT. It specifies CASSLWLGQAEAFF. The chain joins TRBV27 to TRBJ1-1, with TRBD1 as a possible D gene (5 bases). The CDR3 runs 14 residues. Per the germline V gene, CDR1 is MNHEY and CDR2 is SMNVEV (reference sequence). The V end was cut by 3 bases, the J end by 8 bases, with 16 bases between.

The V gene is TRBV6-1, the J gene TRBJ1-5; TRBD1 matches at 8 bases. This CDR3 has 12 residues. Trimming cost V 4 bases and J 12 bases; bases outside gene matches: 5. CDR1 and CDR2 from the germline V gene are MNHNS and SASEGT. The CDR3 sequence is CASSGGTGGQHF. The CDR3 DNA follows: TGTGCCAGCAGTGGTGGGACAGGCGGCCAGCATTTT.

The chain recombines TRBV11-2 with TRBJ2-3, with 7 bases identical to TRBD2. CDR1 SGHAT and CDR2 FQNNGV come from the germline V gene. Trimming took 1 base from V and 2 from J; bases not matched to a gene: 6. The CDR3 runs to 16 residues. CDR3 region: CASSLGGRGYTDTQYF. In DNA, the CDR3 is TGTGCCAGCAGCTTAGGCGGGAGAGGGTACACAGATACGCAGTATTTT. The full variable domain, its missing parts supplied by reference TRBV11-2 and TRBJ2-3, is EAGVAQSPRYKIIEKRQSVAFWCNPISGHATLYWYQQILGQGPKLLIQFQNNGVVDDSQLPKDRFSAERLKGVDSTLKIQPAKLEDSAVYLCASSLGGRGYTDTQYFGPGTRLTVL.

The rearrangement joins TRBV30 to TRBJ2-5; 13 bases map to TRBD2. With 1 base clipped from V and 0 bases from J, the junction kept 14 bases outside the gene matches. The CDR3 runs 20 residues. Germline V lookup: CDR1 GTSNPN, CDR2 SVGIG (reference sequence). The CDR3 DNA reads as TGTGCCTGGAGTGGACCGAACCCCGGGACTAGCGGGAAGTACCAAGAGACCCAGTACTTC. This encodes CAWSGPNPGTSGKYQETQYF. Full variable domain (outside the CDR3, taken from reference TRBV30 and TRBJ2-5): SQTIHQWPATLVQPVGSPLSLECTVEGTSNPNLYWYRQAAGRGLQLLFYSVGIGQISSEVPQNLSASRPQDRQFILSSKKLLLSDSGFYLCAWSGPNPGTSGKYQETQYFGPGTRLLVL.

This clone was recorded only once. This sequence joins TRBV25-1 and TRBJ1-2, with D hard to call. The CDR3 contains 14 residues. Per the germline V gene, CDR1 is MGHDK and CDR2 is SYGVNS. V was pared by 8 bases and J by 4 bases, with 17 bases between. The CDR3 nucleotides read TGTGCCAGCCTCCCCCCCGCGTCCACCTATGGCTACACCTTC. Translation gives CASLPPASTYGYTF.

V and J are TRBV5-1 and TRBJ1-1; TRBD1 might be the D (5 bases). The CDR3 totals 14 residues. V shed 4 bases and J shed 1 base, with 11 bases lying between them. Germline loops: CDR1 SGHRS, CDR2 YFSETQ. CDR3 in DNA: TGCGCCAGCAGCGTACAGACAGCGAACACTGAAGCTTTCTTT. Translation gives CASSVQTANTEAFF.

This sequence joins TRBV4-1 and TRBJ1-5; D is unclear. V was cut by 1 base and J by 3 bases, with 7 bases left in between. The CDR3 sequence is 14 residues long. Germline loops: CDR1 MGHRA, CDR2 YSYEKL. The CDR3 DNA reads as TGCGCCAGCAGCCAAGTTGCGATCAATCAGCCCCAGCATTTT. Translating gives CASSQVAINQPQHF.

The chain is built from TRBV29-1 and TRBJ1-1, with 9 bases identical to TRBD1. Unmatched junction bases numbered 10, after V lost 4 bases and J lost 4 bases. The V gene's germline CDR1 is SQVTM and CDR2 ANQGSEA. CDR3 length: 15 residues. CDR3 region: CSVVGTGSGSTEAFF. CDR3 coding DNA: TGCAGCGTTGTTGGGACAGGGTCTGGGAGCACTGAAGCTTTCTTT.

The chain uses TRBV5-8 and TRBJ2-1; no definite D call. CDR3 size: 15 residues. V lost 2 bases, J lost 1 base, and 10 bases lay in between. Germline assignment: CDR1 SGHTS and CDR2 YDEGEE. For the CDR3, the DNA is TGTGCCAGCAGCTTTGGCTCTCAATCCTACAATGAGCAGTTCTTC. This sequence encodes CASSFGSQSYNEQFF.

This chain joins TRBV11-1 and TRBJ2-3, with 10 bases lining up with TRBD1. This CDR3 comprises 17 residues. Germline CDR1 SGHAT, CDR2 FQDESV (reference sequence). Unmatched junction bases numbered 7, after V lost 1 base and J lost 3 bases. CDR3 in amino acids: CASSLGRQGATTDTQYF. The DNA for the CDR3 is TGTGCCAGCAGCTTAGGTAGACAGGGGGCTACGACAGATACGCAGTATTTT.

The V call is TRBV5-6, the J call TRBJ2-1; 7 bases map to TRBD2. V gave up 2 bases and J gave up 0 bases; unmatched junction bases: 8. Germline V gene lookup returns CDR1 SGHDT and CDR2 YYEEEE. The CDR3 is made up of 17 amino acids. The CDR3 loop is CASSFTSGASSYNEQFF. The CDR3 DNA is TGTGCCAGCAGCTTTACCAGCGGGGCAAGCTCCTACAATGAGCAGTTCTTC.

This clone was found a few times. The chain carries TRBV30 and TRBJ1-1, with a possible D match to TRBD1 (5 bases). CDR1 GTSNPN and CDR2 SVGIG come from the germline V gene (reference sequence). Trimming removed 3 bases at V and 8 bases at J, with 16 bases between. The CDR3 length is 13 residues. CDR3 in amino acids: CAWSVNRGTEAFF. The CDR3 DNA is TGTGCCTGGAGCGTCAATCGGGGGACGGAAGCTTTCTTT.

This sequence joins TRBV18 and TRBJ2-7; TRBD1 agrees at 7 bases. The CDR3 covers 13 residues. The V gene end was trimmed by 6 bases and the J gene end by 7 bases; junction bases not matched to a gene: 9. CDR1 is KGHSH, CDR2 LQKENI, per germline. In DNA, the CDR3 is TGTGCCAGCTCCCCGACAGGGCTGGGGGAGCAGTACTTC. The encoded protein is CASSPTGLGEQYF.

The gene calls are TRBV7-6 and TRBJ2-5; TRBD2 aligns across 7 bases. This CDR3 contains 15 residues. CDR1 and CDR2 from the germline V gene are SGHVS and FNYEAQ. The V gene end was trimmed by 5 bases and the J gene end by 2 bases; junction bases not matched to a gene: 8. CDR3 amino acids: CASSPSGLTQETQYF. CDR3 in DNA: TGTGCCAGCAGCCCTTCGGGACTAACGCAAGAGACCCAGTACTTC. Full variable domain (outside the CDR3, taken from reference TRBV7-6 and TRBJ2-5): GAGVSQSPRYKVTKRGQDVALRCDPISGHVSLYWYRQALGQGPEFLTYFNYEAQQDKSGLPNDRFSAERPEGSISTLTIQRTEQRDSAMYRCASSPSGLTQETQYFGPGTRLLVL.

The chain has TRBV5-6 and TRBJ2-2, with D possibly being TRBD2 (5 bases). The CDR3 consists of 16 residues. Germline-derived CDR1 and CDR2 are SGHDT and YYEEEE. V gave up 0 bases and J gave up 3 bases, with 12 bases separating them. This CDR3 is CASSLATRVDTGELFF. The CDR3 DNA reads TGTGCCAGCAGCTTGGCCACGCGGGTTGACACCGGGGAGCTGTTTTTT. Full variable domain (outside the CDR3, taken from reference TRBV5-6 and TRBJ2-2): DAGVTQSPTHLIKTRGQQVTLRCSPKSGHDTVSWYQQALGQGPQFIFQYYEEEERQRGNFPDRFSGHQFPNYSSELNVNALLLGDSALYLCASSLATRVDTGELFFGEGSRLTVL.

The chain recombines TRBV7-2 with TRBJ1-6, with D uncertain. The CDR3 has 12 residues. Deletions cut 1 base from V and 11 bases from J, with 6 bases between. Germline lookup yields CDR1 SGHTA and CDR2 FQGNSA. Here the CDR3 DNA reads TGTGCCAGCAGCTTAGGGCCGCCACCCCTCCACTTT. It encodes CASSLGPPPLHF. The entire variable domain, with the rest obtained from reference TRBV7-2 and TRBJ1-6, is as follows: GAGVSQSPSNKVTEKGKDVELRCDPISGHTALYWYRQSLGQGLEFLIYFQGNSAPDKSGLPSDRFSAERTGGSVSTLTIQRTQQEDSAVYLCASSLGPPPLHFGNGTRLTVT.

The chain employs TRBV7-2 and TRBJ1-1; 9 bases agree with TRBD1. The CDR3 totals 16 residues. Per the germline V gene, CDR1 is SGHTA and CDR2 is FQGNSA. The junction had 7 bases not matched to a gene; V was cut back by 5 bases and J by 0 bases. In nucleotides, the CDR3 is TGTGCCAGCAGCCCCCGACAGGGGGGGATGAACACTGAAGCTTTCTTT. It specifies CASSPRQGGMNTEAFF.

This clone was counted between two and nine times. The chain combines TRBV14 with TRBJ2-6, with TRBD2 matching over 7 bases. This CDR3 is built from 14 residues. Germline CDR1 reads SGHDN; CDR2 reads FVKESK. V gave up 6 bases and J gave up 3 bases; unmatched junction bases: 2. The CDR3, as DNA: TGTGCCAGCAGTGGGAGGGTTGGGGCCAACGTCCTGACTTTC. It codes for CASSGRVGANVLTF. Full variable domain (missing parts from reference TRBV14 and TRBJ2-6): EAGVTQFPSHSVIEKGQTVTLRCDPISGHDNLYWYRRVMGKEIKFLLHFVKESKQDESGMPNNRFLAERTGGTYSTLKVQPAELEDSGVYFCASSGRVGANVLTFGAGSRLTVL.

To note about this clone: The junction differs from germline at one of its ends, possibly a read error. The chain recombines TRBV7-7 with TRBJ2-7; 13 bases agree with TRBD2. The CDR3 contains 15 residues. Germline CDR1 and CDR2: SSHAT and FNYEAQ (reference sequence). The CDR3 protein is CASSQTGLAGDEQYF. CDR3 DNA: TGTGCTAGCAGCCAAACCGGACTAGCGGGGGATGAGCAGTACTTC.

For the CDR3, the DNA is TGCGCCAGCAGCTCGGATAGCGGGGGGGCGGAGACCCAGTACTTC. Protein sequence: CASSSDSGGAETQYF. This sequence joins TRBV5-1 and TRBJ2-5, with 11 bases aligning to TRBD2. V lost 3 bases, J lost 5 bases, and 6 bases stayed unmatched. Germline lookup yields CDR1 SGHRS and CDR2 YFSETQ. CDR3 size: 15 residues.

The V call is TRBV11-3, the J call TRBJ1-1; D ambiguous. Germline CDR1 is SGHNT and CDR2 is YENEEA. CDR3 length: 15 residues. V dropped 5 bases and J dropped 11 bases, with 24 bases sitting between them. Written as DNA, the CDR3 is TGTGCCAGCAGCAATTTGGCCCAGATCCCCGCGGCGGCTTTCTTT. Amino acid sequence: CASSNLAQIPAAAFF.

V gene TRBV6-1 combines with J gene TRBJ2-7; no reliable D call. V lost 5 bases, J lost 0 bases, and 5 bases lay in between. Germline V gene sequence: CDR1 MNHNS, CDR2 SASEGT. This CDR3 is built from 12 residues. The CDR3 reads CASSHYSYEQYF. The CDR3 bases are TGTGCCAGCAGTCACTACTCCTACGAGCAGTACTTC.

This chain joins TRBV6-5 and TRBJ2-1; D is perhaps TRBD2 (6 bases). CDR3 length equals 14 residues. Germline V CDR1 and CDR2: MNHEY, SVGAGI. Trimming shortened V by 0 bases and J by 7 bases, and 10 bases separated the two germline ends. The chain's CDR3 is CASSYSGSKNEQFF. CDR3 coding DNA: TGTGCCAGCAGTTACTCCGGGAGTAAGAATGAGCAGTTCTTC.

The chain uses TRBV4-3 and TRBJ1-1; the D gene is possibly TRBD1 (5 bases). With 4 bases removed from V and 1 base from J, the gap between germline ends came to 10 bases. The CDR3 has 14 residues. Per the germline V gene, CDR1 is LGHNA and CDR2 is YSLEER. The CDR3 DNA reads TGCGCCAGCAGCCTGGAGGGGCGGAACACTGAAGCTTTCTTT. Its protein product is CASSLEGRNTEAFF.

The chain combines TRBV19 with TRBJ1-1; the D gene is possibly TRBD1 (5 bases). Germline CDR1 is LNHDA and CDR2 is SQIVND (reference sequence). Trimming took off 0 bases at V and 1 base at J, with 12 bases between the two ends. This CDR3 region has 16 residues. This CDR3 is CASSIDLGAGNTEAFF. CDR3 coding DNA: TGTGCCAGTAGTATAGATCTAGGGGCAGGGAACACTGAAGCTTTCTTT.

The chain employs TRBV9 and TRBJ2-6, with D possibly TRBD2 on 6 matching bases. V lost 0 bases to trimming and J lost 2 bases, with 6 bases between them. This CDR3 spans 15 amino acids. In germline, CDR1 is SGDLS, CDR2 YYNGEE. The CDR3: CASSVAGAGANVLTF. CDR3 sequence (DNA): TGTGCCAGCAGCGTAGCGGGAGCTGGGGCCAACGTCCTGACTTTC.

This chain links TRBV7-3 with TRBJ2-5; D is possibly TRBD2 (6 bases). V shed 1 base and J shed 7 bases, with 16 bases lying between them. Germline V lookup: CDR1 SGHTA, CDR2 FQGTGA. The CDR3 totals 15 residues. Here the CDR3 reads CASSLRAGTGSTQYF. CDR3 DNA sequence: TGTGCCAGCAGCTTAAGGGCCGGGACTGGATCGACCCAGTACTTC.